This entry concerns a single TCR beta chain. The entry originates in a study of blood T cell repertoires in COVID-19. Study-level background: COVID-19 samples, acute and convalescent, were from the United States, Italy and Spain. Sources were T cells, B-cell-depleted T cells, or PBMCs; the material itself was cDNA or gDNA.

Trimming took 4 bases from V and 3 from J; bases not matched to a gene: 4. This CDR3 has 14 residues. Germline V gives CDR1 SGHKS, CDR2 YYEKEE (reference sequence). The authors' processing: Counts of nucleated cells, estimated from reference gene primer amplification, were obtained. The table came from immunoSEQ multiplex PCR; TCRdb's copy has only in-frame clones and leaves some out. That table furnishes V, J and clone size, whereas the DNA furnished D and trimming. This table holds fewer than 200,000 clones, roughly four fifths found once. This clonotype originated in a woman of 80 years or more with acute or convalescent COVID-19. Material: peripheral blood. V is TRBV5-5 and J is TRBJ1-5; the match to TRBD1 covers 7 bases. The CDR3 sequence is CASSPGQPNQPQHF. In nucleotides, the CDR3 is TGTGCCAGCAGCCCGGGACAGCCCAATCAGCCCCAGCATTTT.